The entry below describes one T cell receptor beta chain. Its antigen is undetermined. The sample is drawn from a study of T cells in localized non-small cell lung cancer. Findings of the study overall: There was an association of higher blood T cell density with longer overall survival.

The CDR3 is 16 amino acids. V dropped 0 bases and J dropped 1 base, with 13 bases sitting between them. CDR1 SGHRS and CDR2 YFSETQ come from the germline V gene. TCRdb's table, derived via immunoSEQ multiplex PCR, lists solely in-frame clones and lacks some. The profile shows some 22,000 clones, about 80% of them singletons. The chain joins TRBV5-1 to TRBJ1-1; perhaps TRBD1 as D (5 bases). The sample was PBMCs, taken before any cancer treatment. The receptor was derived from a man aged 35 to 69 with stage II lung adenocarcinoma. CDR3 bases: TGCGCCAGCAGCTTGGCCCATCGGGACGCGAACACTGAAGCTTTCTTT. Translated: CASSLAHRDANTEAFF.